This T cell receptor (beta chain) appears in the sequencing data of a study of neoadjuvant anti-PD-1 for oral cavity cancer listed by TCRdb under 2021. Regarding the research as a whole: Before curative-intent surgical resection, most patients were given three to four biweekly doses of nivolumab at 3 mg/kg. Patients who did not progress were given a fourth nivolumab dose at about day 43 and had definitive surgical resection on days 50-56. Under RECIST 1.1, patients with complete response, partial response or stable disease were classed as responders, and patients with progression were classed as non-responders. The parent correlative cohort included some twelve patients, with an approximately 32% response rate. The paper as a whole reports these results and caveats: Higher pretreatment blood TCRbeta clonality and lower post-treatment tumor TCRbeta clonality were correlated with higher pretreatment blood Treg/Th17 ratios. Only a few patients per response group were included in the TCR analyses, and the authors called for validation in larger cohorts. Greater tumor shrinkage correlated with larger post-treatment sizes of preexisting intratumoral clones, which suggests that expansion of preexisting clones contributed to response.

The time point label, read with the paper, signifies: before neoadjuvant nivolumab. None of the patients had received prior systemic or radiation treatment, and all were newly diagnosed with stage II-IVA oral cavity squamous cell carcinoma. The cohort was composed of patients with HPV-negative, locally advanced oral cavity squamous cell carcinoma. Samples came from a longitudinal correlative study of a single-arm phase II trial of neoadjuvant nivolumab in oral cavity squamous cell carcinoma. Subject-matched pre- and post-treatment PBMCs and tumors from three responders and three non-responders underwent genomic DNA-based TCRbeta sequencing. Genomic DNA was isolated from tumor tissue using the Maxwell RSC DNA from Tissue kit. Inclusive of the bounding cysteine and phenylalanine, the CDR3 is 13 residues long. The CDR3 DNA has 39 bases and is translated from base 1. Based on the germline V gene (reference sequence), the CDR1 and CDR2 sequences are SEHNR and FQNEAQ. Between the V and J ends, shortened by 3 bases and 9 bases respectively, the junction contains 12 bases.

Survey sequencing of tumors used two replicates per sample, and the tumor libraries mostly started from 4.5 to 5 ug of input genomic DNA. TCRbeta libraries were prepared with the immunoSEQ hsTCRbeta kit according to the manufacturer's instructions. The completed libraries were mixed into a single pool at 3 nM, then sequenced with an Illumina NovaSeq 6000 S4 flow cell. In the original analysis: The immunoSEQ Analyzer was used for raw data preprocessing and quality control. The analysis was restricted to productive rearrangements, with each unique CDR3 amino acid sequence defining a clonotype. Using the R package tcR, the researchers computed the Gini-Simpson index as their estimate of repertoire clonality. Student's t test was used to compare Gini indices, while Pearson correlation assessed associations with tumor size change. TCRdb stores this immuneACCESS table with in-frame sequences only. Part of the clones is absent; in the studies checked, under half of the shortfall reflects unresolved V genes, and no reason is known for the rest. That table is the source of V, J and clone size, and D and trimming were worked out from the DNA. Across this sample there are some 4,600 clones, with 58% seen only once. The ten largest make up approximately 7.1% of the sample.

Details on this clone: Its antigen specificity is not known. No clone much larger than this one lies a single base away; base qualities are absent.

The sample was tumor tissue, taken before nivolumab (anti-PD-1) treatment. This clonotype was obtained from a person aged 40-85 years with oral cavity squamous cell carcinoma. The receptor chain draws on TRBV7-9 and TRBJ1-5, and perhaps TRBD1 as D gene, on 6 matching bases. The sequence in DNA is TGTGCCAGCAGCTTGGACAGCTGGCGGCCCCAGCATTTT. It translates to CASSLDSWRPQHF.